This T cell receptor (beta chain) was profiled in a study of blood T cell repertoires in COVID-19. Clones were sequenced by immunoSEQ multiplex PCR, and TCRdb holds only the in-frame ones, with some missing. The data contain 180,000 or so clones, about 85% of them singletons. In germline, CDR1 is SGHVS, CDR2 FQNEAQ. CDR3 length: 14 amino acids. V lost 1 base, J lost 6 bases, and 1 base stayed unmatched. As concerns this clone: This same CDR3 is encoded by further DNA sequences in the sample.

The TCR was taken from a young man with acute or convalescent COVID-19. This chain connects TRBV7-8 to TRBJ1-5; 9 nucleotides agree with TRBD1. Sequenced material: peripheral blood. As DNA, the CDR3 is TGTGCCAGCAGCTTAGGGACAGGGGTTCAGCCCCAGCATTTT. It codes for CASSLGTGVQPQHF. Filled out from reference TRBV7-8 and TRBJ1-5, the complete variable domain reads GAGVSQSPRYKVAKRGQDVALRCDPISGHVSLFWYQQALGQGPEFLTYFQNEAQLDKSGLPSDRFFAERPEGSVSTLKIQRTQQEDSAVYLCASSLGTGVQPQHFGDGTRLSIL.